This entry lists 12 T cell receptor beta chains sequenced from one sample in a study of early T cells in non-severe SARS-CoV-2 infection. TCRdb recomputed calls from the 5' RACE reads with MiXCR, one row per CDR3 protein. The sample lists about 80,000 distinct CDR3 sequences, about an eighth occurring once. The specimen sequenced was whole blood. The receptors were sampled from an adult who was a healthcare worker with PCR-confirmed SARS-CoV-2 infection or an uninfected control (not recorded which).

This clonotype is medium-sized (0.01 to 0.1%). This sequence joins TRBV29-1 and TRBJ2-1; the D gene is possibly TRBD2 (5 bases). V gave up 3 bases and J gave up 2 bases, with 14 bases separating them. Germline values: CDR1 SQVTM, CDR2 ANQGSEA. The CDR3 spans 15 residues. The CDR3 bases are TGCAGCGTTGACGAAGGAGGTGGGCCCTACAATGAGCAGTTCTTC. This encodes CSVDEGGGPYNEQFF.

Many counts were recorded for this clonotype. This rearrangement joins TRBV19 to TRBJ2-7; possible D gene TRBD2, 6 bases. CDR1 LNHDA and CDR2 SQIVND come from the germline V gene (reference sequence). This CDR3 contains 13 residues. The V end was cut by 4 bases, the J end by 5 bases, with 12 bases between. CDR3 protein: CASSRRATHEQYF. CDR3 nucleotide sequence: TGTGCCAGTAGTAGGAGGGCGACCCACGAGCAGTACTTC. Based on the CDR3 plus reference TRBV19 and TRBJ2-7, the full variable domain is DGGITQSPKYLFRKEGQNVTLSCEQNLNHDAMYWYRQDPGQGLRLIYYSQIVNDFQKGDIAEGYSVSREKKESFPLTVTSAQKNPTAFYLCASSRRATHEQYFGPGTRLTVT.

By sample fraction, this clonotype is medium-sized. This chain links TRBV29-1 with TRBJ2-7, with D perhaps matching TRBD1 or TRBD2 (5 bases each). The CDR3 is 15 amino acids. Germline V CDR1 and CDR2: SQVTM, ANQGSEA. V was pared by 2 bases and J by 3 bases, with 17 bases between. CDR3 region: CSVEIWDQGLYEQYF. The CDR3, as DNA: TGCAGCGTTGAAATTTGGGACCAAGGCCTCTACGAGCAGTACTTC.

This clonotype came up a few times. The CDR3 loop is CASSYSPLEGRSGANVLTF. For the CDR3, the DNA is TGTGCCAGCAGTTACTCACCCTTAGAGGGGCGCTCTGGGGCCAACGTCCTGACTTTC. This chain uses TRBV6-6 with TRBJ2-6, with D perhaps being TRBD1 or TRBD2 (5 bases each). Germline V gene data show CDR1 as MNHNY and CDR2 as SVGAGI (reference sequence). The CDR3 is made up of 19 amino acids. V was shortened by 0 bases and J by 0 bases, with 15 bases between the two germline ends.

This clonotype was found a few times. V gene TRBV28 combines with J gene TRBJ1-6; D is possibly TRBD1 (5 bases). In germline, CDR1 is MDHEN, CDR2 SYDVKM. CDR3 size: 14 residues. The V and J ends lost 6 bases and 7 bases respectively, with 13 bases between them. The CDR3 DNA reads TGTGCCAGCAGGTTAAGGGGTAGCAATTCACCCCTCCACTTT. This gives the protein CASRLRGSNSPLHF.

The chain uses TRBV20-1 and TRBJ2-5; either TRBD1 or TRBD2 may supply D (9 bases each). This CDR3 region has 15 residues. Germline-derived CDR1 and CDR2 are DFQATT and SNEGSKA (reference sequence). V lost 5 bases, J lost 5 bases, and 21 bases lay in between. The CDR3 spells CSADSSSGTGETQYF. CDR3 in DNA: TGCAGTGCTGACTCCTCTAGCGGGACAGGGGAGACCCAGTACTTC.

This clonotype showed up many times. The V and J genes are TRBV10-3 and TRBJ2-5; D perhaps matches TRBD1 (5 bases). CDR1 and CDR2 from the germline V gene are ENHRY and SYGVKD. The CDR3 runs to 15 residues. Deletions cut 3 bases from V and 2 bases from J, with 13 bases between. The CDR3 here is CAISEVRASQETQYF. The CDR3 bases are TGTGCCATCAGTGAAGTCAGGGCCTCTCAAGAGACCCAGTACTTC.

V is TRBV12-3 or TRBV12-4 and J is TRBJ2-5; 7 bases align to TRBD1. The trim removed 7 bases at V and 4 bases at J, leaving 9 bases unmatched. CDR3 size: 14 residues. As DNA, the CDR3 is TGTGCCAGCACCGAGACAGGGAATTCAGAGACCCAGTACTTC. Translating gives CASTETGNSETQYF.

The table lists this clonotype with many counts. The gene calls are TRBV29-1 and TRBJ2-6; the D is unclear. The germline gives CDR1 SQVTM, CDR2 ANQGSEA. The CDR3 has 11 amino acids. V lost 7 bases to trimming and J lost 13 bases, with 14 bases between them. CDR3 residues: CSGLYNWVLTF. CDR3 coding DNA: TGCAGCGGACTCTATAATTGGGTCCTGACTTTC.

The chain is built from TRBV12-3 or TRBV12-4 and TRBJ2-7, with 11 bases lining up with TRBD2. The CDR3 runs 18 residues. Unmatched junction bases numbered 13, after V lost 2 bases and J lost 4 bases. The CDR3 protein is CASSLNLGATSGRYEQYF. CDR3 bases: TGTGCCAGCAGTTTAAATCTGGGCGCAACTAGCGGGAGATACGAGCAGTACTTC.

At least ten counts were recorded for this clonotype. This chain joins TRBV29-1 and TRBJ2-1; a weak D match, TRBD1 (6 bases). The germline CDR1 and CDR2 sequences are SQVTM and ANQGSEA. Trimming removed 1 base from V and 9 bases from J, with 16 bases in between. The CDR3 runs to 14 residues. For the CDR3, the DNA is TGCAGCGTTGAAGGGGGCACAGGGACGGTTGAGCAGTTCTTC. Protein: CSVEGGTGTVEQFF.

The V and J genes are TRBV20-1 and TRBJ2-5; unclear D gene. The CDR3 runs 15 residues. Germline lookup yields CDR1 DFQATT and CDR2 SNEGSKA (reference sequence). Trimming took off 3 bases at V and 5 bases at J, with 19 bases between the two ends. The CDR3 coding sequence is TGCAGTGCTAGTGGTGACCACGGAATCGGGGAGACCCAGTACTTC. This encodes CSASGDHGIGETQYF.